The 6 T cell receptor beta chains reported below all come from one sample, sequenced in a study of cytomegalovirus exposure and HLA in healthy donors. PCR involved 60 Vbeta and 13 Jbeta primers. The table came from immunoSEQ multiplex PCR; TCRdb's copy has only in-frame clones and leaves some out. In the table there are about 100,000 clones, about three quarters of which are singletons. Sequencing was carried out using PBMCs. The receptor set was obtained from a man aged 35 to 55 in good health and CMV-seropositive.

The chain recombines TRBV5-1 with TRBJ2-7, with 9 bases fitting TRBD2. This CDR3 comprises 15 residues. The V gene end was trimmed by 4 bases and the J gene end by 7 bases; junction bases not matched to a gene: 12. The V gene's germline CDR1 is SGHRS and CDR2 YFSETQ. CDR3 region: CASSPRSSGTEEQYF. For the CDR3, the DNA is TGCGCCAGCAGCCCTAGGTCTAGCGGGACGGAGGAGCAGTACTTC.

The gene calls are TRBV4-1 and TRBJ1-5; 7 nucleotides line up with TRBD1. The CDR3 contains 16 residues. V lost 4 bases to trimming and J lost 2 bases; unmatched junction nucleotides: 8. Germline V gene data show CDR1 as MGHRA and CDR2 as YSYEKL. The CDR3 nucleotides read TGCGCCAGCAGCCTTTCGGCCACAGGGGGCAATCAGCCCCAGCATTTT. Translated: CASSLSATGGNQPQHF.

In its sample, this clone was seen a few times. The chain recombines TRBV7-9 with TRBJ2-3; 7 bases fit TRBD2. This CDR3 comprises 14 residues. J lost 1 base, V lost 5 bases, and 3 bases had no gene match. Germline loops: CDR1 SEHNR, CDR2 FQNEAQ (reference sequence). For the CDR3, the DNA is TGTGCCAGCAGCCGGGACTACCGCACAGATACGCAGTATTTT. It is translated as CASSRDYRTDTQYF.

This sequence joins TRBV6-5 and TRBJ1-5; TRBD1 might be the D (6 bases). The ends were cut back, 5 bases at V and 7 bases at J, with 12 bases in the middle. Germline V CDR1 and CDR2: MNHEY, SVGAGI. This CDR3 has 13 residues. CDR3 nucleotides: TGTGCCAGCAGTCAATACAGGGCCCAGCCCCAGCATTTT. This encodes CASSQYRAQPQHF.

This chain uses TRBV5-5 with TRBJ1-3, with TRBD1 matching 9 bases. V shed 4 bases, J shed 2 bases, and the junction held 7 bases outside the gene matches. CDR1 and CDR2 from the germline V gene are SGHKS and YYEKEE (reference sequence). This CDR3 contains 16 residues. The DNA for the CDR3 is TGTGCCAGCAGCCCTGGGGACAGGGCTACTGGAAACACCATATATTTT. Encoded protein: CASSPGDRATGNTIYF.

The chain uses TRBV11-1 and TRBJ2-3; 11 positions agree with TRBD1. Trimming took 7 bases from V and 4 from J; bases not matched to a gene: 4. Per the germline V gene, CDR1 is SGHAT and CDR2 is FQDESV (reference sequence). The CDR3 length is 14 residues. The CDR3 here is CASNTDRGPDTQYF. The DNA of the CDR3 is TGTGCCAGCAACACGGACAGGGGGCCAGATACGCAGTATTTT.